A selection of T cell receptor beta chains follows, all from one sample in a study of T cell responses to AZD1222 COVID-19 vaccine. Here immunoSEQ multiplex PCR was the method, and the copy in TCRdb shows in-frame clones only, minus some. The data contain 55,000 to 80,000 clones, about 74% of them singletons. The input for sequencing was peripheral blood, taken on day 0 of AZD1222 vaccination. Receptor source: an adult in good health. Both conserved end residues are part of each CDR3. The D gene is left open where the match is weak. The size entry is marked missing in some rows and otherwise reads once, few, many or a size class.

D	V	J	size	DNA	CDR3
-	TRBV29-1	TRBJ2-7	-	TGCAGCGTTGAAGACGGGTTCTCCTACGAGCAGTACTTC	CSVEDGFSYEQYF
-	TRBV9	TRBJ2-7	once	TGTGCCAGCAGCGTAGAGAGTAGCAGGACCGAGCAGTACTTC	CASSVESSRTEQYF
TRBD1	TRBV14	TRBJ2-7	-	TGTGCCAGCAGCCAGACAGGGATTAAATCCTACGAGCAGTACTTC	CASSQTGIKSYEQYF
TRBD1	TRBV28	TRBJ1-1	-	TGTGCCAGCAGTTTTCCCCTGACAGGGGACAGCACTGAAGCTTTCTTT	CASSFPLTGDSTEAFF
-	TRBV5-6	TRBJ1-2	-	TGTGCCAGCGCCTTCGGCTATGGCTACACCTTC	CASAFGYGYTF
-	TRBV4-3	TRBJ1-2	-	TGCGCCAGCAGCCGGTCCGCCACGGGGGCCTATGGCTACACCTTC	CASSRSATGAYGYTF
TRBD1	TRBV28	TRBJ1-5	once	TGTGCCAGCAGTAGGACAGGGGCCGGCAATCAGCCCCAGCATTTT	CASSRTGAGNQPQHF
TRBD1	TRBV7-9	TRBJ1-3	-	TGTGCCAGCAGCCCACAGGGGGCGTCTGGAAACACCATATATTTT	CASSPQGASGNTIYF
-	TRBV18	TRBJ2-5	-	TGTGCCAGCTCACCACGCGCGGGGAGGGGACACGAGACCCAGTACTTC	CASSPRAGRGHETQYF
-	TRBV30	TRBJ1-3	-	TGTGCCTGGAGTTCGTCTGGAAACACCATATATTTT	CAWSSSGNTIYF
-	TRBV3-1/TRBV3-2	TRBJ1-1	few	TGTGCCAGCAGCCAAGCATGGGGGTACATTGAAGCTTTCTTT	CASSQAWGYIEAFF
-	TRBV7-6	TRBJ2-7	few	TGTGCCAGCAGCGCGGTAACAGGGTACGAGCAGTACTTC	CASSAVTGYEQYF
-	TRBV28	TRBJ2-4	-	TGTGCCAGCAGTTCGCCTTCCCCGGGCCGGTCAGCCAAAAACATTCAGTACTTC	CASSSPSPGRSAKNIQYF
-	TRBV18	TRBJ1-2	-	TGTGCCAGCTCACCAGGGAACTATGGCTACACCTTC	CASSPGNYGYTF
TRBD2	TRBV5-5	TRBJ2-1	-	TGTGCCAGCAGCTTGGATCCGGCTAGCGGGGCCATTCTTCTCAATGAGCAGTTCTTC	CASSLDPASGAILLNEQFF
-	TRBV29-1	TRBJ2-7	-	TGCAGCGTTGAAGATGAACAGAACTCCTACGAGCAGTACTTC	CSVEDEQNSYEQYF
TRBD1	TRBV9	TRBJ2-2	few	TGTGCCAGCAGCGGGCGACAGGGGTGGACCGGGGAGCTGTTTTTT	CASSGRQGWTGELFF
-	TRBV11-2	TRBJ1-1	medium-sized	TGTGCCAGCAGCTTAGTACCGGGGAAGCTGGACACTGAAGCTTTCTTT	CASSLVPGKLDTEAFF
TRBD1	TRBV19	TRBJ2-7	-	TGTGCCAGTAGTATAGGGACAGGGGCCTACGAGCAGTACTTC	CASSIGTGAYEQYF
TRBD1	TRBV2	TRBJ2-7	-	TGTGCCAGCAGGCTCGACAGGGGCGGATTTCTATACGAGCAGTACTTC	CASRLDRGGFLYEQYF
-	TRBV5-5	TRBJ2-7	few	TGTGCCAGCAGCTTGGGGGCAGACGAGCAGTACTTC	CASSLGADEQYF
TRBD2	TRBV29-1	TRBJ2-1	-	TGCAGCGTCAATCCCGGGGGGACCTACAATGAGCAGTTCTTC	CSVNPGGTYNEQFF
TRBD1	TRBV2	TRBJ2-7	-	TGTGCCAGCTTGATCGGACAGGGCGTCTACGAGCAGTACTTC	CASLIGQGVYEQYF
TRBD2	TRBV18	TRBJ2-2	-	TGTGCCAGCTCACCTCCTAGCGGGGGGAACACCGGGGAGCTGTTTTTT	CASSPPSGGNTGELFF
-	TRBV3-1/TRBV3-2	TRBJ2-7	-	TGTGCCAGCAGCCAAGGGTCGGGACCTACGAGCGAGCAGTACTTC	CASSQGSGPTSEQYF
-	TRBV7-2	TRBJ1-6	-	TGTGCCAGCAGCTTAGGAAGGAGCTCCTATAATTCACCCCTCCACTTT	CASSLGRSSYNSPLHF
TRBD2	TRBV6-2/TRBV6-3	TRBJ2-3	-	TGTGCCAGCAGTCTCGCACTAGCGGATACGCAGTATTTT	CASSLALADTQYF
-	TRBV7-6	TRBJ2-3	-	TGTGCCAGCAGCTTACTAGCCGGAGATACGCAGTATTTT	CASSLLAGDTQYF
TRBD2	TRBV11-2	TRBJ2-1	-	TGTGCCAGCAGCTTAGCGGGGGGGAGGAATGAGCAGTTCTTC	CASSLAGGRNEQFF
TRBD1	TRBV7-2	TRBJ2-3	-	TGTGCCAGCAGCTCCCGGACAGGGGAGGGCACAGATACGCAGTATTTT	CASSSRTGEGTDTQYF
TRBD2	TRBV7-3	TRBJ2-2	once	TGTGCCAGCAGCTCGCTAGCGGGGAACACCGGGGAGCTGTTTTTT	CASSSLAGNTGELFF
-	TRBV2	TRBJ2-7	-	TGTGCCAGCACCTCATCCAGGTCGTTTGGCTCCTACGAGCAGTACTTC	CASTSSRSFGSYEQYF
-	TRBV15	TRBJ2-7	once	TGTGCCACCAGCAGAGCGGGCGCAACCTACGAGCAGTACTTC	CATSRAGATYEQYF
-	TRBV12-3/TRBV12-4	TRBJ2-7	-	TGTGCCAGCAGTCCTGGAGGAGAGCAGTACTTC	CASSPGGEQYF
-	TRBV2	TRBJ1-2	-	TGTGCCAGCATGACCCCTCTCGGGGACCCAAAGGGCTACACCTTC	CASMTPLGDPKGYTF
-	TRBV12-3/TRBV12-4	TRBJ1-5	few	TGTGCCAGCAGTCCTCCGAGTCAGCCCCAGCATTTT	CASSPPSQPQHF
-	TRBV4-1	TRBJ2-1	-	TGCGCCAGCAGCCCCCTCGGCGAACGGAATATCGATGAGCAGTTCTTC	CASSPLGERNIDEQFF
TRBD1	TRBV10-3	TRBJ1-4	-	TGTGCCATCAGTGACGCAGGGGGATGGAATGAAAAACTGTTTTTT	CAISDAGGWNEKLFF
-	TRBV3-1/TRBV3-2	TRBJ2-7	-	TGTGCCAGCAGCTTTTGGACGGGCGCCTACGAGCAGTACTTC	CASSFWTGAYEQYF
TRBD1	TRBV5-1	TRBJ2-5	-	TGCGCCAGCAGCTTGGCCGCCGGGACAGGGAGTCCCCCGAGGGAGACCCAGTACTTC	CASSLAAGTGSPPRETQYF
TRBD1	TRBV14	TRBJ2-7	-	TGTGCCAGCAGCCCCACAGGGGCGAGGTACGAGCAGTACTTC	CASSPTGARYEQYF
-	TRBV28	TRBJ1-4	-	TGTGCCAGCAGTTTATTAGCGGGATTTAATGAAAAACTGTTTTTT	CASSLLAGFNEKLFF
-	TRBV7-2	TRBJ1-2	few	TGTGCCAGCAGCCCACAAGCTGGGGGGGCCGATGGCTACACCTTC	CASSPQAGGADGYTF
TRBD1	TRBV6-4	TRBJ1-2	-	TGTGCCAGCAGGGCCGGGACAGGGACTTATGGCTACACCTTC	CASRAGTGTYGYTF
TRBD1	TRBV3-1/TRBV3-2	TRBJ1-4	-	TGTGCCAGCAGCCCGTGGACAGGGGGAGAAAAACTGTTTTTT	CASSPWTGGEKLFF
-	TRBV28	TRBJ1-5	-	TGTGCCAGCAGTTTATGGAGGGCTAGCAATCAGCCCCAGCATTTT	CASSLWRASNQPQHF
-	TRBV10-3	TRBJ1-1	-	TGTGCCATCAGTTGGGGGGCGATCACTGAAGCTTTCTTT	CAISWGAITEAFF
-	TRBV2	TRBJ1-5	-	TGTGCCAGCAGTGAAGGAGGGGGTCTTTATCAGCCCCAGCATTTT	CASSEGGGLYQPQHF
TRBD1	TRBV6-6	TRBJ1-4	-	TGTGCCAGCAGTAAAACAGGGGTTGCTAATGAAAAACTGTTTTTT	CASSKTGVANEKLFF
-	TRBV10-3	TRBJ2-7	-	TGTGCCATCAGTGGGGGACGGGGAAGCGAGCAGTACTTC	CAISGGRGSEQYF
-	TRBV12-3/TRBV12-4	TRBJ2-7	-	TGTGCCAGCAGTTTTGGGGGAGTCTACGAGCAGTACTTC	CASSFGGVYEQYF
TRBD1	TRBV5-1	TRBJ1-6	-	TGCGCCAGCAGCCCAGGACAGGGTGATTCACCCCTCCACTTT	CASSPGQGDSPLHF
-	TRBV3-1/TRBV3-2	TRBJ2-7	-	TGTGCCAGCAGCCATTACCGGGCCAACTACGAGCAGTACTTC	CASSHYRANYEQYF
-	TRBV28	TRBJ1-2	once	TGTGCCAGCAGTCCCTCAGAGAGAGGTTTCTATGGCTACACCTTC	CASSPSERGFYGYTF